The 17 T cell receptor beta chains below were found in one sample sequenced in a study of T cells in tuberculosis. Sequencing was performed with immunoSEQ multiplex PCR; in TCRdb, only in-frame clones are kept and a portion is missing. This table has 38,000 or so clones, roughly 96% appearing once. Sequencing input: PBMCs. All receptors derive from a donor aged 5 to 30 with latent tuberculosis or without tuberculosis infection.

This rearrangement joins TRBV11-2 to TRBJ1-4; D gene ambiguous. CDR1 is SGHAT, CDR2 FQNNGV, per germline. The CDR3 sequence is 14 residues long. The germline V and J ends were trimmed by 5 bases and 3 bases, with 10 bases remaining between them. The CDR3 DNA reads TGTGCCAGCAGCCCCGGGATACCTAATGAAAAACTGTTTTTT. Its translation is CASSPGIPNEKLFF.

The DNA of the CDR3 is TGCAGTGCCAGGACAGGGCAAGTCCAGTACTTC. The encoded protein is CSARTGQVQYF. This chain joins TRBV20-1 and TRBJ2-5; 8 bases align to TRBD1. CDR1 and CDR2 (germline): DFQATT, SNEGSKA (reference sequence). Trimming took 6 bases from V and 10 from J; bases not matched to a gene: 7. This CDR3 has 11 residues.

The J gene is TRBJ2-2, the V gene TRBV4-3; TRBD1 agrees at 8 bases. This CDR3 has 15 residues. Germline CDR1 and CDR2: LGHNA and YSLEER. The V segment lost 3 bases and the J segment 2 bases; nucleotides outside the gene matches: 2. CDR3 protein: CASSQDRANTGELFF. For the CDR3, the DNA is TGCGCCAGCAGCCAGGACAGGGCCAACACCGGGGAGCTGTTTTTT.

CDR3 nucleotides: TGTGCCAGCACCGTAGGGGGCTTTAGTACTGAAGCTTTCTTT. The encoded protein is CASTVGGFSTEAFF. The chain is built from TRBV7-9 and TRBJ1-1; TRBD1 matches 7 bases. After removal of 7 bases from V and 5 bases from J, the junction contained 10 bases not matched to a gene. The CDR3 is 14 amino acids. From germline, CDR1 is SEHNR and CDR2 FQNEAQ (reference sequence). Based on the CDR3 plus reference TRBV7-9 and TRBJ1-1, the full variable domain is DTGVSQNPRHKITKRGQNVTFRCDPISEHNRLYWYRQTLGQGPEFLTYFQNEAQLEKSRLLSDRFSAERPKGSFSTLEIQRTEQGDSAMYLCASTVGGFSTEAFFGQGTRLTVV.

The chain uses TRBV15 and TRBJ2-3; TRBD2 matches 11 bases. The CDR3 length is 19 residues. V dropped 1 base and J dropped 2; count of bases not matched to a gene: 11. Germline V gene lookup returns CDR1 LNHNV and CDR2 YYDKDF (reference sequence). CDR3 nucleotides: TGTGCCACCAGCAGAGGAGGACCCCTAGCGGGGGGCCACACAGATACGCAGTATTTT. Its protein product is CATSRGGPLAGGHTDTQYF.

The chain links TRBV2 to TRBJ1-1; D is undetermined. The germline V gene encodes CDR1 SNHLY and CDR2 FYNNEI. The ends were cut back, 0 bases at V and 4 bases at J, with 6 bases in the middle. CDR3 length: 13 residues. CDR3 DNA: TGTGCCAGCAGTGAAGCGCGGGGCACTGAAGCTTTCTTT. Its protein product is CASSEARGTEAFF. The full variable domain, in which reference TRBV2 and TRBJ1-1 provide the parts outside the CDR3, is EPEVTQTPSHQVTQMGQEVILRCVPISNHLYFYWYRQILGQKVEFLVSFYNNEISEKSEIFDDQFSVERPDGSNFTLKIRSTKLEDSAMYFCASSEARGTEAFFGQGTRLTVV.

The chain links TRBV7-2 to TRBJ2-4; TRBD1 aligns across 7 bases. The CDR3 runs 14 residues. Germline-derived CDR1 and CDR2 are SGHTA and FQGNSA. V was pared by 4 bases and J by 4 bases, with 4 bases of the junction left unmatched. The CDR3 here is CASSYGQEKNIQYF. The CDR3 DNA reads as TGTGCCAGCAGCTACGGACAGGAGAAAAACATTCAGTACTTC.

The chain combines TRBV4-1 with TRBJ1-5; D is undetermined. Trimming removed 0 bases at V and 1 base at J, with 10 bases between. Germline CDR1 is MGHRA and CDR2 is YSYEKL. CDR3 length: 16 residues. The chain's CDR3 is CASSQEYGLSNQPQHF. The CDR3 DNA reads TGCGCCAGCAGCCAAGAGTACGGACTGAGCAATCAGCCCCAGCATTTT.

V and J are TRBV5-1 and TRBJ1-2, with 7 bases matching TRBD1. The CDR3 is 16 residues long. Germline V gene data show CDR1 as SGHRS and CDR2 as YFSETQ. V gave up 3 bases and J gave up 4 bases; unmatched junction bases: 12. DNA for the CDR3: TGCGCCAGCAGCTCCGAACAATGGACAGGCTTCTATGGCTACACCTTC. Translation: CASSSEQWTGFYGYTF.

The chain has TRBV7-8 and TRBJ1-6; 9 bases match TRBD1. Germline loops: CDR1 SGHVS, CDR2 FQNEAQ. V gave up 5 bases and J gave up 9 bases; unmatched junction bases: 11. The CDR3 is 16 amino acids. The CDR3: CASSNQGQGKSSPLHF. The CDR3 DNA follows: TGTGCCAGCAGCAATCAGGGACAGGGCAAAAGTTCACCCCTCCACTTT.

The chain joins TRBV5-1 to TRBJ2-5; TRBD2 might be the D (5 bases). The CDR3 length is 14 residues. Trimming pared 4 bases from V and 5 bases from J, leaving 15 bases between. The germline gives CDR1 SGHRS, CDR2 YFSETQ. The CDR3, as DNA: TGCGCCAGCAGCATCGGGATAGCCGGGGAGACCCAGTACTTC. Translation gives CASSIGIAGETQYF.

This sequence joins TRBV19 and TRBJ2-7, with D tentatively TRBD2 (5 bases). The CDR3 has 14 amino acids. V shed 6 bases and J shed 1 base, with 13 bases lying between them. Germline V gene sequence: CDR1 LNHDA, CDR2 SQIVND (reference sequence). The CDR3 is CASSISGFSYEQYF. The CDR3 DNA reads as TGTGCCAGTAGCATAAGCGGCTTTTCCTACGAGCAGTACTTC.

This chain links TRBV28 with TRBJ1-5; D call uncertain. Trimming took off 7 bases at V and 4 bases at J, with 8 bases between the two ends. The CDR3 sequence is 12 residues long. Germline lookup yields CDR1 MDHEN and CDR2 SYDVKM. The CDR3 DNA reads TGTGCCAGCAAAAGACTAAATCAGCCCCAGCATTTT. Translated, it gives CASKRLNQPQHF.

This chain uses TRBV27 with TRBJ2-7; 7 nucleotides match TRBD2. Per the germline V gene, CDR1 is MNHEY and CDR2 is SMNVEV (reference sequence). The CDR3 is made up of 14 amino acids. Trimming at V came to 7 bases and at J to 0 bases, leaving 6 bases not matched to a gene. CDR3 coding DNA: TGTGCCAGCAAAGCGGGACTACCCTCCTACGAGCAGTACTTC. The encoded protein is CASKAGLPSYEQYF.

The rearrangement joins TRBV7-9 to TRBJ1-5, with 7 nucleotides matching TRBD1. J lost 6 bases, V lost 4 bases, and 9 bases had no gene match. This CDR3 has 15 residues. CDR1 and CDR2 from the germline V gene are SEHNR and FQNEAQ (reference sequence). This chain's CDR3 is CASSSTTGPTQPQHF. DNA for the CDR3: TGTGCCAGCAGCTCAACGACAGGGCCAACTCAGCCCCAGCATTTT.

This chain links TRBV5-6 with TRBJ2-1, with 9 bases matching TRBD2. The CDR3 runs to 16 residues. V lost 0 bases and J lost 5; bases outside the gene matches: 6. Germline loops: CDR1 SGHDT, CDR2 YYEEEE. The CDR3 is CASSLVSGGVHNEQFF. DNA of the CDR3: TGTGCCAGCAGCTTGGTTAGCGGGGGTGTCCACAATGAGCAGTTCTTC. The entire variable domain, with the rest obtained from reference TRBV5-6 and TRBJ2-1, is as follows: DAGVTQSPTHLIKTRGQQVTLRCSPKSGHDTVSWYQQALGQGPQFIFQYYEEEERQRGNFPDRFSGHQFPNYSSELNVNALLLGDSALYLCASSLVSGGVHNEQFFGPGTRLTVL.

The chain couples TRBV7-2 to TRBJ1-1; D remains ambiguous. The CDR3 covers 14 residues. Germline loops: CDR1 SGHTA, CDR2 FQGNSA. Trimming left V 0 bases short and J 4 bases short, with 9 bases between. The CDR3 protein is CASSLARGITEAFF. CDR3 sequence (DNA): TGTGCCAGCAGCTTAGCTAGAGGGATCACTGAAGCTTTCTTT.